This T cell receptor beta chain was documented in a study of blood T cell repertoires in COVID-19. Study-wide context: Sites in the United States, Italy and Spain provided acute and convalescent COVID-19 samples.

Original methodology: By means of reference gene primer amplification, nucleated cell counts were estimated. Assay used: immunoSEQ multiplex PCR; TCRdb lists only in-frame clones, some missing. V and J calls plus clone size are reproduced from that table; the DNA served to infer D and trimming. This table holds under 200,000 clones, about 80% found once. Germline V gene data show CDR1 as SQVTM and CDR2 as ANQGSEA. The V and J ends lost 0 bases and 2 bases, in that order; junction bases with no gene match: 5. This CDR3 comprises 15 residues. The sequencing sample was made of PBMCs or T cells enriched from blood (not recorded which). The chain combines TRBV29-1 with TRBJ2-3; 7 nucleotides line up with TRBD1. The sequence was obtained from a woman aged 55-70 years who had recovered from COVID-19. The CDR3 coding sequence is TGCAGCGTTGAAGATCGCGACAGGGACACAGATACGCAGTATTTT. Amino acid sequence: CSVEDRDRDTDTQYF.